Following are 16 T cell receptor beta chains from one sample sequenced in a study of cytomegalovirus exposure and HLA in healthy donors. Both 60 Vbeta primers and 13 Jbeta primers went into the PCR. Profiling relied on immunoSEQ multiplex PCR, and the TCRdb table lists in-frame clones only, not all of them. The table has about 130,000 clones, approximately 82% seen once; the top ten hold approximately 2.6%. The material sequenced was PBMCs. These receptors came from a man aged 50-59 years in good health and CMV-seronegative.

This clone was observed a single time. The chain employs TRBV9 and TRBJ2-3; 7 positions agree with TRBD2. CDR3 length: 18 amino acids. The germline V gene encodes CDR1 SGDLS and CDR2 YYNGEE. Unmatched junction bases numbered 14, after V lost 1 base and J lost 3 bases. The CDR3 is CASSVWGGTGSKTDTQYF. In DNA form, the CDR3 reads TGTGCCAGCAGCGTATGGGGAGGGACCGGCAGTAAAACAGATACGCAGTATTTT.

This chain joins TRBV4-3 and TRBJ2-7, with D perhaps TRBD2 (6 bases). Germline V gene lookup returns CDR1 LGHNA and CDR2 YSLEER. The CDR3 totals 17 residues. V was shortened by 0 bases and J by 6 bases, with 21 bases between the two germline ends. The CDR3, as DNA: TGCGCCAGCAGCCAAGACGTCGCGGGATCGGTCCTCGTCGAGCAGTACTTC. Translated: CASSQDVAGSVLVEQYF.

This clone has just one count. The chain couples TRBV9 to TRBJ1-1; 10 bases map to TRBD1. Germline V gene sequence: CDR1 SGDLS, CDR2 YYNGEE. V dropped 4 bases and J dropped 10; count of bases not matched to a gene: 10. The CDR3 extends over 14 amino acids. The CDR3 is CASSLRGDRGRAFF. CDR3 coding DNA: TGTGCCAGCAGCCTCCGAGGGGACAGGGGACGAGCTTTCTTT.

This clone has a single count. The V gene is TRBV19, the J gene TRBJ2-1; 7 bases line up with TRBD1. The CDR3 spans 15 residues. V was clipped by 5 bases and J by 4 bases; unmatched bases: 8. The germline CDR1 and CDR2 sequences are LNHDA and SQIVND (reference sequence). CDR3 sequence (DNA): TGTGCCAGTAGTTCACCGGGACAGAATTACAATGAGCAGTTCTTC. Its protein product is CASSSPGQNYNEQFF.

V and J are TRBV19 and TRBJ2-1; TRBD2 agrees at 8 bases. Germline V lookup: CDR1 LNHDA, CDR2 SQIVND (reference sequence). V shed 5 bases, J shed 9 bases, and the junction held 12 bases outside the gene matches. The CDR3 is made up of 15 amino acids. The CDR3 DNA follows: TGTGCCAGTAGTGTTGCTAGCGGGTTATTTACTGAGCAGTTCTTC. Protein: CASSVASGLFTEQFF.

This chain connects TRBV19 to TRBJ2-1; 11 nucleotides agree with TRBD2. Trimming at V came to 9 bases and at J to 6 bases, leaving 13 bases not matched to a gene. Germline V gene data show CDR1 as LNHDA and CDR2 as SQIVND (reference sequence). The CDR3 has 16 amino acids. The CDR3 nucleotides read TGTGCCAGCCAAATTGCAGGACTAGCGGGCCTCAATGAGCAGTTCTTC. Translation gives CASQIAGLAGLNEQFF.

The rearrangement uses TRBV13 and TRBJ2-3, with 9 bases fitting TRBD2. The ends lost 0 bases at V and 3 bases at J; junction bases unmatched: 7. CDR3 size: 17 residues. CDR1 PRHDT and CDR2 FYEKMQ come from the germline V gene (reference sequence). The CDR3: CASSLGLLRGGTDTQYF. The CDR3 DNA reads TGTGCCAGCAGCTTAGGCCTATTGCGGGGGGGAACAGATACGCAGTATTTT.

J is TRBJ1-5 and V is TRBV29-1; 7 bases map to TRBD1. With 7 bases clipped from V and 4 bases from J, the junction kept 16 bases outside the gene matches. The CDR3 sequence is 16 residues long. Germline V gene data show CDR1 as SQVTM and CDR2 as ANQGSEA. The CDR3 loop is CSALPSRDRVNQPQHF. As DNA, the CDR3 is TGCAGCGCCCTCCCGTCCCGGGACAGAGTAAATCAGCCCCAGCATTTT.

The gene calls are TRBV6-1 and TRBJ1-4; the D gene is possibly TRBD1 (5 bases). This CDR3 has 15 residues. Germline CDR1 reads MNHNS; CDR2 reads SASEGT. V shed 4 bases and J shed 5 bases, with 14 bases lying between them. The CDR3: CASSVQVLGNEKLFF. The CDR3 DNA follows: TGTGCCAGCAGTGTACAGGTTTTAGGGAATGAAAAACTGTTTTTT.

The chain has TRBV30 and TRBJ1-4; D remains unclear. In germline, CDR1 is GTSNPN, CDR2 SVGIG (reference sequence). The CDR3 length is 12 residues. Between the trimmed V and J ends, which lost 2 bases and 8 bases, there was a span of 9 bases. The CDR3 nucleotides are TGTGCCTGGAGTTTCCAGCGGGAAAAACTGTTTTTT. It encodes CAWSFQREKLFF. Variable domain in full (rest from reference TRBV30 and TRBJ1-4): SQTIHQWPATLVQPVGSPLSLECTVEGTSNPNLYWYRQAAGRGLQLLFYSVGIGQISSEVPQNLSASRPQDRQFILSSKKLLLSDSGFYLCAWSFQREKLFFGSGTQLSVL.

The chain is built from TRBV4-3 and TRBJ1-2; possibly TRBD1 for D (6 bases). The CDR3 contains 19 residues. V lost 0 bases to trimming and J lost 4 bases, with 24 bases between them. CDR1 and CDR2 (germline): LGHNA, YSLEER. The CDR3 sequence: CASSQDGGTPGALFYGYTF. In DNA, the CDR3 is TGCGCCAGCAGCCAAGACGGGGGGACGCCAGGGGCTCTCTTCTATGGCTACACCTTC.

V is TRBV28 and J is TRBJ2-2, with 7 bases aligning to TRBD1. V was pared by 8 bases and J by 1 base, with 4 bases of the junction left unmatched. In germline, CDR1 is MDHEN, CDR2 SYDVKM. The CDR3 length is 14 residues. The CDR3 here is CASRDSLNTGELFF. CDR3 in DNA: TGTGCCAGCCGGGACAGCTTGAACACCGGGGAGCTGTTTTTT.

The chain couples TRBV13 to TRBJ2-5, with TRBD1 identical over 8 bases. The J call may not be correct, given that the DNA end is closer to TRBJ2-7. Per germline, CDR1 PRHDT and CDR2 FYEKMQ (reference sequence). This CDR3 is 14 amino acids long. CDR3 protein: CASSPRTGFHEQYF. DNA for the CDR3: TGTGCCAGCAGCCCCCGGACAGGGTTCCACGAGCAGTACTTC.

This clone has a single count. The genes are TRBV9 and TRBJ2-7; weak D call: TRBD2 (7 bases). The V and J ends lost 3 bases and 1 base respectively, with 17 bases between them. The CDR3 sequence is 16 residues long. Germline V CDR1 and CDR2: SGDLS, YYNGEE. The CDR3 DNA is TGTGCCAGCAGCGCCCTCGGGGGGACACCGTCCTACGAGCAGTACTTC. This sequence encodes CASSALGGTPSYEQYF.

The chain uses TRBV7-9 and TRBJ2-7; 7 bases line up with TRBD2. With V trimmed by 2 bases and J by 6 bases, 1 base remained unmatched. Per germline, CDR1 SEHNR and CDR2 FQNEAQ (reference sequence). CDR3 length equals 12 residues. CDR3 coding DNA: TGTGCCAGCAGCTTAAGGGAGGGCGAGCAGTACTTC. Amino acids: CASSLREGEQYF.

The chain couples TRBV7-2 to TRBJ2-5; D gene ambiguous. This CDR3 has 14 amino acids. V was clipped by 1 base and J by 0 bases, with 6 bases between them. Germline CDR1 SGHTA, CDR2 FQGNSA. The CDR3 spells CASSLVADQETQYF. The CDR3 DNA reads TGTGCCAGCAGCTTAGTGGCAGACCAAGAGACCCAGTACTTC.